This TCR beta chain appears in the sequencing data of a study of cytomegalovirus exposure and HLA in healthy donors. About the research overall: Of all 400 or so donors who were genotyped, roughly 81% belonged to the Caucasian-associated ancestry cluster. Study-wide results and limits: It has been reported that TCR beta sequences accurately predicted the HLA-A and HLA-B alleles of most subjects. It was taken for granted in presence/absence analyses that sequencing depth across donors was roughly uniform. Cytomegalovirus-associated TCR beta chains were listed, numbering over 150.

As for this clone: Its antigen is not identified.

There are 12 residues in the CDR3. V lost 6 bases, J lost 4 bases, and 10 bases lay in between. Per germline, CDR1 SQVTM and CDR2 ANQGSEA. Both 60 Vbeta primers and 13 Jbeta primers went into the PCR. Method: immunoSEQ multiplex PCR; TCRdb's copy keeps in-frame clones and lacks some. The sample includes some 170,000 clones, approximately 80% of them seen just once. This receptor was identified in a young man in good health and CMV-seropositive. Sequenced input: PBMCs. This rearrangement joins TRBV29-1 to TRBJ1-5, with unresolved D. In DNA form, the CDR3 reads TGCAGCGTAGCCCTACAGAATCAGCCCCAGCATTTT. Residues: CSVALQNQPQHF.